The sequence of this T cell receptor (beta chain) was determined in a study of PD-1 blockade in classical Hodgkin lymphoma. General study results and limits: Partial responders and progressors had significantly lower baseline TCR diversity. A significant rise in TCR diversity was seen by C4D1 for CD4+ cells but not for CD8+ cells. Any patient who commenced nivolumab under 1 year after ASCT was excluded.

A note on this clone: Its antigen is unknown.

Assay: immunoSEQ multiplex PCR; the TCRdb copy retains only in-frame clones and omits some. The sample lists around 60,000 clones; more than 70% were seen once. All patients relapsed after autologous stem cell transplantation, and brentuximab vedotin exposure varied. CDR1 KGHSH and CDR2 LQKENI come from the germline V gene. CDR3 length: 16 residues. V gave up 8 bases and J gave up 3 bases, with 23 bases separating them. This specimen was peripheral blood mononuclear cells (PBMCs), taken before the second cycle of nivolumab. The source is a human donor with classical Hodgkin lymphoma. The chain employs TRBV18 and TRBJ2-7; no reliable D call. The CDR3 nucleotides read TGTGCCAGCAGTTCCCCTGTTGAGGCTAGAAACTACGAGCAGTACTTC. It yields the protein CASSSPVEARNYEQYF.